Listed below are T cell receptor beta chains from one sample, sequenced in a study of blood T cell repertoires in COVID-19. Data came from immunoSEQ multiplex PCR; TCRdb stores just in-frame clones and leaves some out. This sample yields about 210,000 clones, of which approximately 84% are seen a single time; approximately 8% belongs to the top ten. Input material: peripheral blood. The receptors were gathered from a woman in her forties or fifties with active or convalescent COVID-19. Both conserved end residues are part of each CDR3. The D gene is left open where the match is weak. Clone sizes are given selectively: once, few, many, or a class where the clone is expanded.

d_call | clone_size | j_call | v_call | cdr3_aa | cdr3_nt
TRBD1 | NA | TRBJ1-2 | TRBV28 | CASRIGGGAYGYTF | TGTGCCAGCAGGATTGGAGGGGGCGCCTATGGCTACACCTTC
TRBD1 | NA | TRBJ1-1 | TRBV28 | CASSPTGEEKGAFF | TGTGCCAGCAGCCCCACAGGGGAAGAAAAGGGAGCTTTCTTT
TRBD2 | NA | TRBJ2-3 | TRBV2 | CASSDSGNTQYF | TGTGCCAGCAGTGATAGCGGGAATACGCAGTATTTT
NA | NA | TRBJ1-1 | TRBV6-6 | CASSQTGNTEAFF | TGTGCCAGCAGCCAAACGGGGAACACTGAAGCTTTCTTT
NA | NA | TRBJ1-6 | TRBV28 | CASKPYSDNSPLHF | TGTGCCAGCAAACCCTACAGTGATAATTCACCCCTCCACTTT
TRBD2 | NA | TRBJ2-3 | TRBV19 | CASSTAGVTDTQYF | TGTGCCAGTAGTACTGCGGGGGTCACAGATACGCAGTATTTT
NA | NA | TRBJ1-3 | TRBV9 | CASSVGDYSGNTIYF | TGTGCCAGCAGCGTAGGGGACTACTCTGGAAACACCATATATTTT
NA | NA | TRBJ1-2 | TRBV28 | CASSLPGSSGYTF | TGTGCCAGCAGTTTACCAGGGTCGAGTGGCTACACCTTC
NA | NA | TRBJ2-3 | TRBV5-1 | CASSLAGRDTDTQYF | TGCGCCAGCAGCTTGGCGGGCAGGGACACAGATACGCAGTATTTT
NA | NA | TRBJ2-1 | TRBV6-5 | CASLLSPSSYNEQFF | TGTGCCAGCCTTCTCTCCCCGAGCTCCTACAATGAGCAGTTCTTC
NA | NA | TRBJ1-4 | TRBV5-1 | CASSSGGVNEKLFF | TGCGCCAGCAGCTCAGGAGGGGTAAATGAAAAACTGTTTTTT
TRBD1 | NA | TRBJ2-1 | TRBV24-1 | CATSDPRGYNEQFF | TGTGCCACCAGTGATCCCAGGGGGTACAATGAGCAGTTCTTC
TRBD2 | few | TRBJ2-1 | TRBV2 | CASRPGLAPGNEQFF | TGTGCCAGCAGGCCTGGACTAGCGCCAGGGAATGAGCAGTTCTTC
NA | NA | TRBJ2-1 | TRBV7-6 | CASAPDRQFYNEQFF | TGTGCCAGCGCCCCCGACAGACAATTCTACAATGAGCAGTTCTTC
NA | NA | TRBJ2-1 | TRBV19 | CASSAYNEQFF | TGTGCCAGTTCCGCCTACAATGAGCAGTTCTTC
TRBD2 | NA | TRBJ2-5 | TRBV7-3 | CASSIPRTSGQETQYF | TGTGCCAGCAGCATCCCTAGGACTAGCGGACAAGAGACCCAGTACTTC
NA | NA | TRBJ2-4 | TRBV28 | CATLRLGQGNIQYF | TGTGCCACCCTCAGACTGGGACAAGGAAACATTCAGTACTTC
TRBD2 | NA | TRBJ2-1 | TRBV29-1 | CSASRLAGANEQFF | TGCAGCGCCTCCCGACTAGCGGGGGCCAATGAGCAGTTCTTC
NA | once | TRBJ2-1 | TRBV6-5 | CASEIYNEQFF | TGTGCCAGCGAGATCTACAATGAGCAGTTCTTC
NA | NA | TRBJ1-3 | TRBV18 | CASSPGAGLGNTIYF | TGTGCCAGCTCACCAGGGGCAGGGCTTGGAAACACCATATATTTT
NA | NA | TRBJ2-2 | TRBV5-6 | CASSLGLVSGELFF | TGTGCCAGCAGCTTGGGACTAGTCTCCGGGGAGCTGTTTTTT
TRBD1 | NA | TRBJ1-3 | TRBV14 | CASSQGSGTVSGNTIYF | TGTGCCAGCAGCCAAGGATCCGGGACAGTCTCTGGAAACACCATATATTTT
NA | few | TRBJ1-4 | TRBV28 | CASSRQGATNEKLFF | TGTGCCAGCAGCCGACAAGGCGCAACTAATGAAAAACTGTTTTTT
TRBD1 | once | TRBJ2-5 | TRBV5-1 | CASSFSGTGGETQYF | TGCGCCAGCAGCTTTTCCGGGACAGGGGGGGAGACCCAGTACTTC
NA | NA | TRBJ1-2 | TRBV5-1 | CASSFGATYGYTF | TGCGCCAGCAGCTTTGGGGCGACCTATGGCTACACCTTC
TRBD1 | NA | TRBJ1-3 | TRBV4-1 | CASSQEGTGLSSGNTIYF | TGCGCCAGCAGCCAAGAGGGGACAGGATTGAGCTCTGGAAACACCATATATTTT
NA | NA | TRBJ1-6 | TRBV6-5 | CASSPQGLPLHF | TGTGCCAGCAGTCCGCAGGGGTTACCCCTCCACTTT
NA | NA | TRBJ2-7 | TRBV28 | CASSLRAGEQYF | TGTGCCAGCAGTTTGCGCGCAGGCGAGCAGTACTTC
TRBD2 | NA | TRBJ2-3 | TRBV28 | CASSPGTKPSTDTQYF | TGTGCCAGCAGCCCCGGGACTAAACCGAGCACAGATACGCAGTATTTT
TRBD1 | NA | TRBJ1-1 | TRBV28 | CASSSPGTAMDSEAFF | TGTGCCAGCAGCTCCCCCGGGACAGCTATGGACTCTGAAGCTTTCTTT
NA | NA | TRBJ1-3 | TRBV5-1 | CASSEGGRSGNTIYF | TGCGCCAGCAGCGAGGGTGGCCGCTCTGGAAACACCATATATTTT
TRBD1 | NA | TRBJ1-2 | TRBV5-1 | CASSRDRPVSSLYGYTF | TGCGCCAGTTCCCGGGACAGGCCCGTCTCAAGCCTATATGGCTACACCTTC
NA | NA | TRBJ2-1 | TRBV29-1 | CSPLWGVLNEQFF | TGCAGCCCGCTGTGGGGAGTGCTCAATGAGCAGTTCTTC
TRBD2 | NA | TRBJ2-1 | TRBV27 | CASSFRTSGRSEEQFF | TGTGCCAGCAGTTTTAGGACTAGCGGGAGGAGTGAGGAGCAGTTCTTC
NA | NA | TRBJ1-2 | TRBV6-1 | CASSEARAGGYTF | TGTGCCAGCAGTGAAGCGCGGGCGGGGGGCTACACCTTC
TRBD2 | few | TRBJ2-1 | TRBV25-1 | CASSGRVAGLHEQFF | TGTGCCAGCAGTGGGCGAGTAGCGGGGCTGCATGAGCAGTTCTTC
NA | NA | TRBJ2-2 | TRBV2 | CASSDTRYLNTGELFF | TGTGCCAGCAGTGATACTCGGTATTTGAACACCGGGGAGCTGTTTTTT
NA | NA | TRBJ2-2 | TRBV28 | CASKEGGANTGELFF | TGTGCCAGCAAGGAAGGGGGGGCGAACACCGGGGAGCTGTTTTTT
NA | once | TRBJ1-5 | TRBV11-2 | CASSLGRAVNQPQHF | TGTGCCAGCAGCTTGGGGAGGGCAGTCAATCAGCCCCAGCATTTT
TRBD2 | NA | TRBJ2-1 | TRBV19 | CATSLAGTSGLFSYNEQFF | TGTGCCACCTCACTAGCCGGGACTAGCGGGTTATTCTCCTACAATGAGCAGTTCTTC
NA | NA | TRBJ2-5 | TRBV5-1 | CASSPGDRWETQYF | TGCGCCAGCAGCCCGGGGGACCGCTGGGAGACCCAGTACTTC
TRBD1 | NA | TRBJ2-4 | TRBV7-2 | CASSTDRTGSRYF | TGTGCCAGCAGCACTGATCGGACAGGGAGTCGGTACTTC
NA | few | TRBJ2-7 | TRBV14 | CASSLLGYEQYF | TGTGCCAGCAGCCTACTCGGGTACGAGCAGTACTTC
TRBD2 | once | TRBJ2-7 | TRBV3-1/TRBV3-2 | CASSHKEPGLAGYEQYF | TGTGCCAGCAGCCACAAAGAACCGGGACTAGCGGGCTACGAGCAGTACTTC
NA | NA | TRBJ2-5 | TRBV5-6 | CASSGGRGGETQYF | TGTGCCAGCAGCGGGGGCAGGGGTGGAGAGACCCAGTACTTC
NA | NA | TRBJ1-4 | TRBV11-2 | CASSFDRINEKLFF | TGTGCCAGCAGCTTCGACAGGATTAATGAAAAACTGTTTTTT
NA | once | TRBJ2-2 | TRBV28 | CASSSGGTNTGELFF | TGTGCCAGCAGTTCCGGAGGGACCAACACCGGGGAGCTGTTTTTT
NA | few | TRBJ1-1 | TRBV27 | CASKPGLVGSEAFF | TGTGCCAGCAAACCCGGTCTCGTCGGGAGTGAAGCTTTCTTT
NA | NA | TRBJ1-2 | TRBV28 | CASSESARGYTF | TGTGCCAGCAGTGAATCGGCCAGGGGCTACACCTTC
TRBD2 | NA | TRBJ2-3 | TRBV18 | CASSPTTSGGSTDTQYF | TGTGCCAGCTCACCAACTACTAGCGGGGGTAGCACAGATACGCAGTATTTT
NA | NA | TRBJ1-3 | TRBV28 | CASSLPGSRAGNTIYF | TGTGCCAGCAGTTTACCGGGGTCCCGGGCTGGAAACACCATATATTTT
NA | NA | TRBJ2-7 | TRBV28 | CASNPAGAGASYEQYF | TGTGCCAGCAACCCGGCGGGGGCGGGCGCTTCCTACGAGCAGTACTTC
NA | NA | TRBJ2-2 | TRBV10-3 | CAISGQGGWNTGELFF | TGTGCCATCAGTGGCCAGGGGGGTTGGAACACCGGGGAGCTGTTTTTT
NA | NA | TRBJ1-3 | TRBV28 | CASSLKLGNRAGGNTIYF | TGTGCCAGCAGTTTGAAGCTCGGGAACAGGGCTGGAGGAAACACCATATATTTT
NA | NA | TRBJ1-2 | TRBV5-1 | CASSLRTAYGYTF | TGCGCCAGCAGCTTGAGGACAGCTTATGGCTACACCTTC